This T cell receptor beta chain was retrieved from a study of monozygotic twins with inflammatory bowel disease. Study observations and caveats: No single strong signal or clonotype associated with IBD was supported. Against healthy co-twins, IBD patients had lower TCRbeta diversity (measured by inverse Simpson).

Researchers isolated total RNA from whole blood without sorting T cells. Per germline, CDR1 SGHRS and CDR2 YFSETQ. The CDR3 runs to 13 residues. A 6-nucleotide sample barcode was carried by the UMIs, which template switching added. TCRdb re-analyzed the 5' RACE reads; it lists each CDR3 protein once, without DNA. The sample table includes about 450,000 distinct CDR3 sequences. Worth noting for this clonotype: Its specificity is unknown.

Sequenced material: blood. The V gene is TRBV5-1, the J gene TRBJ2-1; TCRdb's assignment of TRBD1 cannot be checked, as there is no DNA. This TCR was recovered from a human donor with ulcerative colitis or Crohn's disease, or a healthy co-twin of an affected twin (not recorded which). The CDR3 protein is CASSRPPNNEQFF.